This entry lists 21 T cell receptor beta chains sequenced from one sample in a study of cytomegalovirus exposure and HLA in healthy donors. The PCR used 60 Vbeta and 13 Jbeta primers. TCRdb's copy holds only in-frame clones and misses some; the assay was immunoSEQ multiplex PCR. The table records 150,000 to 200,000 clones, around 78% of them present only once. The sequencing sample was made of PBMCs. The source is a middle-aged woman in good health and CMV-seronegative.

As concerns this clone: A junction end diverges from the germline sequence, so it may reflect a read error. This CDR3 is also generated by other DNA sequences in the sample. The V call is TRBV6-1, the J call TRBJ1-6; 7 bases are a match to TRBD1. Germline V gene data show CDR1 as MNHNS and CDR2 as SASEGT. CDR3 size: 16 residues. CDR3 sequence reads: CASSEEGALGNSPLHF. DNA for the CDR3: TGTGCCAGCAGTGAAGAGGGGGCCCTGGGTAATTCGCCCCTCCACTTT.

The CDR3 bases are TGCGCCAGCAGCTTGGTCCTCACCCGACAGCGAGAGGAGCAGTACTTC. Translation: CASSLVLTRQREEQYF. This chain uses TRBV5-1 with TRBJ2-7; maybe TRBD1 (5 bases). V lost 0 bases to trimming and J lost 7 bases, with 20 bases between them. The CDR3 loop spans 16 amino acids. CDR1 is SGHRS, CDR2 YFSETQ, per germline. The complete variable domain, with remaining parts taken from reference TRBV5-1 and TRBJ2-7, reads KAGVTQTPRYLIKTRGQQVTLSCSPISGHRSVSWYQQTPGQGLQFLFEYFSETQRNKGNFPGRFSGRQFSNSRSEMNVSTLELGDSALYLCASSLVLTRQREEQYFGPGTRLTVT.

The CDR3 region has the DNA TGTGCCAGCAGCTTTAGTGCAGGACAGGGGACGAACATTCAGTACTTC. It yields the protein CASSFSAGQGTNIQYF. This chain links TRBV5-4 with TRBJ2-4; TRBD1 matches 9 bases. With V trimmed by 2 bases and J by 7 bases, 10 bases remained unmatched. CDR1 is SGHNT and CDR2 is YYREEE in the germline V gene (reference sequence). The CDR3 loop spans 16 amino acids.

The genes are TRBV18 and TRBJ2-7; a weak D match, TRBD2 (6 bases). The CDR3 has 15 amino acids. Trimming shortened V by 3 bases and J by 4 bases, and 16 bases separated the two germline ends. From germline, CDR1 is KGHSH and CDR2 LQKENI. CDR3 in DNA: TGTGCCAGCTCACCGGGGACCGGGACTGGTTACGAGCAGTACTTC. Protein: CASSPGTGTGYEQYF.

This rearrangement joins TRBV5-4 to TRBJ2-5; 13 bases line up with TRBD2. The V gene end was trimmed by 2 bases and the J gene end by 3 bases; junction bases not matched to a gene: 4. This CDR3 contains 16 residues. CDR1 is SGHNT, CDR2 YYREEE, per germline (reference sequence). DNA for the CDR3: TGTGCCAGCAGCTTAGGACTAGCGGGGGCAAAAGAGACCCAGTACTTC. It codes for CASSLGLAGAKETQYF.

The chain recombines TRBV16 with TRBJ1-1, with TRBD1 matching over 9 bases. The germline V gene has CDR1 KGHSY and CDR2 FQNENV. There are 13 residues in the CDR3. Trimming at V came to 3 bases and at J to 6 bases, leaving 2 bases not matched to a gene. This CDR3 is CASSQRQGAEAFF. CDR3 coding DNA: TGTGCCAGCAGCCAGCGACAGGGGGCTGAAGCTTTCTTT. Based on the CDR3 plus reference TRBV16 and TRBJ1-1, the full variable domain is GEEVAQTPKHLVRGEGQKAKLYCAPIKGHSYVFWYQQVLKNEFKFLISFQNENVFDETGMPKERFSAKCLPNSPCSLEIQATKLEDSAVYFCASSQRQGAEAFFGQGTRLTVV.

The chain joins TRBV5-1 to TRBJ1-5; TRBD1 agrees at 7 bases. J lost 4 bases, V lost 2 bases, and 6 bases had no gene match. This CDR3 has 15 residues. Germline V gives CDR1 SGHRS, CDR2 YFSETQ. The CDR3 protein is CASSLTTGANQPQHF. CDR3 nucleotide sequence: TGCGCCAGCAGCTTAACCACAGGGGCTAATCAGCCCCAGCATTTT.

This rearrangement joins TRBV6-1 to TRBJ1-1; D might be TRBD1 (5 bases). CDR1 and CDR2 from the germline V gene are MNHNS and SASEGT. The CDR3 is 13 amino acids. Trimming removed 7 bases from V and 9 bases from J, with 18 bases in between. Here the CDR3 reads CASTTDRGGKAFF. The CDR3 nucleotides are TGTGCCAGCACCACGGATAGGGGCGGAAAAGCTTTCTTT.

The sample holds a few counts of this clone. The V call is TRBV9, the J call TRBJ2-5, with a weak D call TRBD2 (6 bases). Germline-derived CDR1 and CDR2 are SGDLS and YYNGEE. The CDR3 has 14 residues. The ends were cut back, 0 bases at V and 4 bases at J, with 10 bases in the middle. This CDR3 reads CASSVGVGGETQYF. In DNA form, the CDR3 reads TGTGCCAGCAGCGTAGGAGTGGGGGGAGAGACCCAGTACTTC.

The V call is TRBV2, the J call TRBJ1-3, with D maybe TRBD1 (5 bases). Germline V CDR1 and CDR2: SNHLY, FYNNEI. The CDR3 runs to 14 residues. V was pared by 7 bases and J by 4 bases, with 14 bases between. The chain's CDR3 is CASTAGRGGNTIYF. DNA of the CDR3: TGTGCCAGCACGGCGGGGCGGGGAGGAAACACCATATATTTT. Full variable domain (rest looked up from reference TRBV2 and TRBJ1-3): EPEVTQTPSHQVTQMGQEVILRCVPISNHLYFYWYRQILGQKVEFLVSFYNNEISEKSEIFDDQFSVERPDGSNFTLKIRSTKLEDSAMYFCASTAGRGGNTIYFGEGSWLTVV.

This clone was seen only once. The V and J genes are TRBV11-2 and TRBJ1-1, with D perhaps TRBD1 (5 bases). The CDR3 spans 16 residues. Germline V CDR1 and CDR2: SGHAT, FQNNGV. Trimming took 0 bases from V and 2 from J, leaving 13 bases between them. CDR3 loop: CASSLEWGRENTEAFF. The CDR3 DNA sequence: TGTGCCAGCAGCTTAGAATGGGGCAGAGAAAACACTGAAGCTTTCTTT.

The table lists this clone with a few counts. The CDR3 DNA reads TGTGCCAGTACCCCGAGGGAAACAGCTGGGGCCAACGTCCTGACTTTC. This encodes CASTPRETAGANVLTF. This rearrangement joins TRBV19 to TRBJ2-6, with D tentatively TRBD2 (5 bases). The CDR3 length is 16 residues. With 7 bases removed from V and 2 bases from J, the gap between germline ends came to 15 bases. The germline CDR1 and CDR2 sequences are LNHDA and SQIVND (reference sequence).

The rearrangement uses TRBV28 and TRBJ1-2; D remains unclear. In germline, CDR1 is MDHEN, CDR2 SYDVKM. This CDR3 contains 15 residues. V was cut by 1 base and J by 4 bases, with 13 bases left in between. CDR3 sequence: CASSLSSTTSYGYTF. DNA for the CDR3: TGTGCCAGCAGTTTATCATCAACAACCTCCTATGGCTACACCTTC.

Here the CDR3 reads CASSAGMTTNEKLFF. The DNA of the CDR3 is TGTGCCAGCTCCGCAGGGATGACAACTAATGAAAAACTGTTTTTT. The gene calls are TRBV18 and TRBJ1-4; perhaps TRBD1 as D (5 bases). This CDR3 spans 15 amino acids. V was cut by 6 bases and J by 0 bases, with 11 bases left in between. Per germline, CDR1 KGHSH and CDR2 LQKENI.

The chain employs TRBV4-1 and TRBJ2-3, with TRBD2 identical over 7 bases. V gave up 3 bases and J gave up 5 bases; unmatched junction bases: 11. This CDR3 is built from 16 residues. CDR1 MGHRA and CDR2 YSYEKL come from the germline V gene. The CDR3 loop is CASSHPRGGGGDTQYF. The CDR3 DNA is TGCGCCAGCAGCCACCCCCGGGGCGGGGGTGGAGATACGCAGTATTTT.

J is TRBJ2-7 and V is TRBV5-1, with TRBD1 identical over 9 bases. V gave up 0 bases and J gave up 3 bases; unmatched junction bases: 4. The germline V gene has CDR1 SGHRS and CDR2 YFSETQ. The CDR3 runs to 15 residues. CDR3: CASSLDDRGFYEQYF. The CDR3 DNA follows: TGCGCCAGCAGCTTGGACGACAGGGGGTTCTACGAGCAGTACTTC.

The rearrangement uses TRBV28 and TRBJ1-5; a weak D match, TRBD1 (5 bases). The V end was cut by 3 bases, the J end by 5 bases, with 8 bases between. CDR1 is MDHEN, CDR2 SYDVKM, per germline. The CDR3 has 13 amino acids. This CDR3 is CASSFGGDQPQHF. The CDR3 bases are TGTGCCAGCAGTTTCGGGGGTGATCAGCCCCAGCATTTT.

The CDR3 reads CATGDRGATNEKLFF. For the CDR3, the DNA is TGTGCCACCGGGGACAGGGGCGCAACTAATGAAAAACTGTTTTTT. The chain employs TRBV10-3 and TRBJ1-4; TRBD1 matches 10 bases. This CDR3 region has 15 residues. Per germline, CDR1 ENHRY and CDR2 SYGVKD. J gave up 0 bases and V 10 bases, and 5 bases lay outside the gene matches.

This clone showed up just once. The chain is built from TRBV19 and TRBJ1-2; D gene uncertain. The CDR3 length is 15 residues. Germline values: CDR1 LNHDA, CDR2 SQIVND (reference sequence). Trimming cost V 2 bases and J 0 bases, with 10 bases left between them. The CDR3 nucleotides are TGTGCCAGTAGTATAAAGCGGTCGGCTAACTATGGCTACACCTTC. Amino acids: CASSIKRSANYGYTF.

This chain connects TRBV6-6 to TRBJ2-1; 9 bases map to TRBD2. In germline, CDR1 is MNHNY, CDR2 SVGAGI (reference sequence). The CDR3 is 15 residues long. J was trimmed by 3 bases and V by 8 bases; bases with no gene match: 8. CDR3 nucleotide sequence: TGTGCCAGCGCCTTAGCGGGGGACTACTACAATGAGCAGTTCTTC. Translation gives CASALAGDYYNEQFF.

This clone was counted a few times. The chain uses TRBV6-6 and TRBJ2-1; D may be TRBD2 (6 bases). Germline assignment: CDR1 MNHNY and CDR2 SVGAGI (reference sequence). V shed 0 bases and J shed 9 bases, with 9 bases lying between them. There are 13 residues in the CDR3. The CDR3 sequence: CASSYSMGGEQFF. CDR3 in DNA: TGTGCCAGCAGTTACTCAATGGGGGGTGAGCAGTTCTTC.